A single sample is the source of the 29 T cell receptor beta chains below, sequenced in a study of response to subunit inactivated influenza vaccine (dated by TCRdb to the late 2010s). The protocol used for the library was RT-PCR. Sequencing relied on an Illumina HiSeq 2500. TCRdb passed the public sequencing reads through fastp at Q25 and MiXCR, retaining productive beta sequences. One record per CDR3 amino acid sequence lists the most common genes and DNA. This sample holds around 650,000 distinct CDR3 sequences; approximately 14% were observed only once. The ten largest clones represent around 10% of the sample. The specimen was PBMCs from blood, collected about 11 days after vaccination. These receptors were collected from a man in his fifties or sixties who received an inactivated influenza vaccine. Donor details come from another sample of the same person, matched by shared clones.

This chain connects TRBV7-2 to TRBJ2-1; no firm D call. V was pared by 1 base and J by 0 bases, with 10 bases between. This CDR3 comprises 16 residues. Germline V gives CDR1 SGHTA, CDR2 FQGNSA. CDR3 region: CASSLVDGSSYNEQFF. The CDR3 DNA is TGTGCCAGCAGCTTAGTCGACGGGTCCTCCTACAATGAGCAGTTCTTC.

The sample holds a few counts of this clonotype. The V gene is TRBV12-3 or TRBV12-4, the J gene TRBJ2-2; D possibly corresponds to TRBD1 (6 bases). V lost 8 bases, J lost 3 bases, and 16 bases lay in between. The CDR3 loop spans 15 amino acids. CDR3: CASGDRITDTGELFF. As DNA, the CDR3 is TGTGCCAGCGGAGACAGGATCACGGACACCGGGGAGCTGTTTTTT.

The chain uses TRBV10-3 and TRBJ2-1, with 7 nucleotides matching TRBD2. The J segment lost 7 bases and the V segment lost 4 bases, leaving 10 bases of the junction unmatched. This CDR3 contains 15 residues. Germline V gene lookup returns CDR1 ENHRY and CDR2 SYGVKD. DNA of the CDR3: TGTGCCATCAGTGTCGTGGGAGGGCCTGCTAATGAGCAGTTCTTC. It codes for CAISVVGGPANEQFF.

This clonotype was recorded many times. This chain connects TRBV12-3 or TRBV12-4 to TRBJ2-5, with no clear D. V lost 4 bases and J lost 5, with 11 bases in between. The CDR3 contains 13 residues. CDR3 sequence reads: CASSSLSTETQYF. The CDR3 DNA follows: TGTGCCAGCAGTTCCCTTTCCACGGAGACCCAGTACTTC.

This chain connects TRBV6-2 or TRBV6-3 to TRBJ1-2, with 9 bases identical to TRBD1. Germline loops: CDR1 MNHEY, CDR2 SVGEGT. The ends lost 4 bases at V and 7 bases at J; junction bases unmatched: 4. The CDR3 totals 13 residues. CDR3 DNA sequence: TGTGCCAGCAGTTTCCCGGGACAGGGTGGCTACACCTTC. It yields the protein CASSFPGQGGYTF.

The CDR3: CASSQDGQTNQPQHF. DNA of the CDR3: TGTGCCAGCAGCCAAGACGGCCAGACCAATCAGCCCCAGCATTTT. The genes are TRBV4-2 and TRBJ1-5; D is unresolved. Germline CDR1 is LGHNA and CDR2 is YNFKEQ. V was cut by 0 bases and J by 3 bases, with 9 bases left in between. There are 15 residues in the CDR3.

This clonotype was recorded at least ten times. The CDR3 DNA sequence: TGTGCCAGCAGTAAATTAGGGACAGATACTGAAGCTTTCTTT. It yields the protein CASSKLGTDTEAFF. This chain links TRBV4-2 with TRBJ1-1; 7 nucleotides align to TRBD1. The CDR3 loop spans 14 amino acids. The ends lost 6 bases at V and 5 bases at J; junction bases unmatched: 9. Per the germline V gene, CDR1 is LGHNA and CDR2 is YNFKEQ.

This clonotype has just a few counts. The rearrangement uses TRBV5-1 and TRBJ1-2, with a tentative D call TRBD1 (5 bases). CDR1 is SGHRS and CDR2 is YFSETQ in the germline V gene. Trimming took off 4 bases at V and 5 bases at J, with 27 bases between the two ends. CDR3 length: 18 amino acids. For the CDR3, the DNA is TGCGCCAGCAGCCGCACATACACCCAGGGTTCGGGTGCTTATGGCTACACCTTC. It translates to CASSRTYTQGSGAYGYTF.

The chain couples TRBV5-6 to TRBJ2-1; TRBD2 matches 11 bases. CDR3 size: 18 residues. The trim removed 1 base at V and 0 bases at J, leaving 6 bases unmatched. Germline V gene data show CDR1 as SGHDT and CDR2 as YYEEEE. CDR3 nucleotides: TGTGCCAGCAGCTTGCCAACTAGCGGGAGCCCCTCCTACAATGAGCAGTTCTTC. It translates to CASSLPTSGSPSYNEQFF.

The V and J genes are TRBV6-1 and TRBJ2-5; TRBD2 matches at 11 bases. This CDR3 has 15 amino acids. Losses at the gene ends were 6 bases for V and 2 bases for J; bases not matched to a gene: 5. Per the germline V gene, CDR1 is MNHNS and CDR2 is SASEGT. This CDR3 is CASRPPSGGQETQYF. The CDR3 DNA follows: TGTGCCAGCAGGCCCCCTAGCGGGGGGCAAGAGACCCAGTACTTC.

In this sample, this clonotype turned up a few times. The J gene is TRBJ2-5, the V gene TRBV29-1; the D gene is possibly TRBD1 (6 bases). The ends were cut back, 0 bases at V and 5 bases at J, with 10 bases in the middle. The CDR3 extends over 13 amino acids. Germline CDR1 and CDR2: SQVTM and ANQGSEA. CDR3 DNA sequence: TGCAGCGTTGAAGAGCGGCAGGGGGAGACCCAGTACTTC. Protein sequence: CSVEERQGETQYF.

The chain uses TRBV4-2 and TRBJ2-7; the D is unclear. The CDR3 is 14 amino acids. Deletions cut 1 base from V and 2 bases from J, with 9 bases between. Germline CDR1 and CDR2: LGHNA and YNFKEQ. The CDR3 is CASSQGRRTYEQYF. DNA for the CDR3: TGTGCCAGCAGCCAAGGGCGGCGGACCTACGAGCAGTACTTC.

This clonotype occurred a few times. The chain is built from TRBV5-6 and TRBJ2-7; no firm D call. From germline, CDR1 is SGHDT and CDR2 YYEEEE. V was clipped by 5 bases and J by 5 bases, with 17 bases between them. CDR3 length: 14 amino acids. CDR3 DNA: TGTGCCAGCAGGCTGGCGGCAATGACCCACGAGCAGTACTTC. It codes for CASRLAAMTHEQYF. The variable domain in full, completed from reference TRBV5-6 and TRBJ2-7, reads DAGVTQSPTHLIKTRGQQVTLRCSPKSGHDTVSWYQQALGQGPQFIFQYYEEEERQRGNFPDRFSGHQFPNYSSELNVNALLLGDSALYLCASRLAAMTHEQYFGPGTRLTVT.

The V gene is TRBV15, the J gene TRBJ2-7, with D unresolved. Trimming shortened V by 1 base and J by 3 bases, and 13 bases separated the two germline ends. The germline V gene encodes CDR1 LNHNV and CDR2 YYDKDF (reference sequence). The CDR3 extends over 15 amino acids. CDR3 loop: CATSRARSPSYEQYF. For the CDR3, the DNA is TGTGCCACCAGCAGAGCGAGAAGTCCTAGCTACGAGCAGTACTTC. Filled out from reference TRBV15 and TRBJ2-7, the complete variable domain reads DAMVIQNPRYQVTQFGKPVTLSCSQTLNHNVMYWYQQKSSQAPKLLFHYYDKDFNNEADTPDNFQSRRPNTSFCFLDIRSPGLGDTAMYLCATSRARSPSYEQYFGPGTRLTVT.

The V gene is TRBV2, the J gene TRBJ1-2; possible D gene TRBD1, 6 bases. Deletions cut 4 bases from V and 4 bases from J, with 13 bases between. Germline values: CDR1 SNHLY, CDR2 FYNNEI. The CDR3 contains 14 residues. CDR3 bases: TGTGCCAGCAGTGGTACGGGGGCGACCTATGGCTACACCTTC. This encodes CASSGTGATYGYTF.

There are a few counts of this clonotype. The rearrangement joins TRBV18 to TRBJ2-2, with 12 bases identical to TRBD2. Germline CDR1 KGHSH, CDR2 LQKENI. The CDR3 is 16 amino acids. Trimming removed 6 bases from V and 6 bases from J; junction bases left unmatched: 8. CDR3 region: CASSLLLAGGAGELFF. DNA of the CDR3: TGTGCCAGCTCCCTCCTACTAGCGGGAGGCGCCGGGGAGCTGTTTTTT.

There are a few counts of this clonotype. V usage is TRBV6-2 or TRBV6-3 and J usage is TRBJ2-1; 7 positions agree with TRBD2. The V and J ends lost 0 bases and 5 bases, in that order; junction bases with no gene match: 7. CDR1 and CDR2 from the germline V gene are MNHEY and SVGEGT. There are 16 residues in the CDR3. In DNA form, the CDR3 reads TGTGCCAGCAGTTACTCACCGGGACTAAACCACAATGAGCAGTTCTTC. Translating gives CASSYSPGLNHNEQFF.

In this sample, this clonotype turned up a few times. The rearrangement links TRBV12-3 or TRBV12-4 to TRBJ2-1; 12 bases map to TRBD2. J gave up 8 bases and V 3 bases, and 11 bases lay outside the gene matches. The CDR3 is 17 residues long. The CDR3 DNA sequence: TGTGCCAGCAGTTTTCGTCTAGCGGGGGGGCCGGGCGATGAGCAGTTCTTC. Protein product: CASSFRLAGGPGDEQFF.

The rearrangement uses TRBV15 and TRBJ2-2; D gene unclear. The V end lost 5 bases, the J end lost 7 bases, and 11 bases lay between the germline ends. The V gene's germline CDR1 is LNHNV and CDR2 YYDKDF (reference sequence). The CDR3 totals 13 residues. The CDR3 loop reads CATSLAVRGELFF. The CDR3 DNA sequence: TGTGCCACCAGCCTCGCTGTCCGCGGGGAGCTGTTTTTT.

This chain links TRBV6-2 or TRBV6-3 with TRBJ2-1; D is perhaps TRBD2 (5 bases). The CDR3 extends over 17 amino acids. CDR1 is MNHEY and CDR2 is SVGEGT in the germline V gene. V lost 1 base, J lost 9 bases, and 22 bases lay in between. The CDR3 loop is CASSYYGHYGGGLEQFF. As DNA, the CDR3 is TGTGCCAGCAGTTACTATGGGCACTATGGAGGCGGCCTTGAGCAGTTCTTC.

This clonotype was detected only a few times. V and J are TRBV3-1 and TRBJ1-5; D unclear. Germline CDR1 reads LGHDT; CDR2 reads YNNKEL (reference sequence). CDR3 length equals 14 residues. Trimming took 4 bases from V and 7 from J, leaving 14 bases between them. In nucleotides, the CDR3 is TGTGCCAGCAGCCCCCCGGGGTTCAGCCAGCCCCAGCATTTT. Protein product: CASSPPGFSQPQHF.

This chain joins TRBV20-1 and TRBJ2-1; a possible D gene is TRBD1 (5 bases). This CDR3 is built from 13 residues. Deletions cut 4 bases from V and 5 bases from J, with 12 bases between. Germline loops: CDR1 DFQATT, CDR2 SNEGSKA (reference sequence). The CDR3, as DNA: TGCAGTGCTAAGGGGTCAGGCGACAATGAGCAGTTCTTC. Translated: CSAKGSGDNEQFF.

The gene calls are TRBV7-9 and TRBJ2-1; no reliable D call. The CDR3 is 14 amino acids. Trimming cost V 2 bases and J 6 bases, with 11 bases left between them. Germline V gives CDR1 SEHNR, CDR2 FQNEAQ (reference sequence). The CDR3 loop is CASSLSLGGNEQFF. The DNA for the CDR3 is TGTGCCAGCAGCTTAAGTCTAGGCGGCAATGAGCAGTTCTTC.

This clonotype was counted only a few times. The chain recombines TRBV29-1 with TRBJ1-2, with unresolved D. V lost 4 bases and J 2 bases, leaving 14 bases between the germline ends. The CDR3 totals 14 residues. The V gene's germline CDR1 is SQVTM and CDR2 ANQGSEA. The CDR3 sequence is CSVVPKLWNYGYTF. In DNA, the CDR3 is TGCAGCGTTGTTCCGAAGTTGTGGAACTATGGCTACACCTTC. The entire variable domain, with the rest obtained from reference TRBV29-1 and TRBJ1-2, is as follows: SAVISQKPSRDICQRGTSLTIQCQVDSQVTMMFWYRQQPGQSLTLIATANQGSEATYESGFVIDKFPISRPNLTFSTLTVSNMSPEDSSIYLCSVVPKLWNYGYTFGSGTRLTVV.

Only a few counts were recorded for this clonotype. The chain couples TRBV5-1 to TRBJ2-2; 7 nucleotides line up with TRBD2. This CDR3 spans 14 amino acids. The junction had 2 bases not matched to a gene; V was cut back by 3 bases and J by 3 bases. Germline V gene data show CDR1 as SGHRS and CDR2 as YFSETQ. CDR3 nucleotides: TGCGCCAGCAGCTGGGGAGGGGACACCGGGGAGCTGTTTTTT. It translates to CASSWGGDTGELFF.

The chain links TRBV20-1 to TRBJ2-7; D possibly corresponds to TRBD1 (6 bases). The CDR3 contains 14 residues. V was pared by 0 bases and J by 5 bases, with 14 bases between. CDR1 and CDR2 from the germline V gene are DFQATT and SNEGSKA (reference sequence). CDR3 in amino acids: CSARDLTGTDEQYF. The CDR3 DNA is TGCAGTGCTAGAGATCTTACAGGGACGGACGAGCAGTACTTC.

This clonotype was counted only a few times. This sequence joins TRBV6-1 and TRBJ2-3; 8 bases line up with TRBD2. V was pared by 10 bases and J by 3 bases, with 9 bases of the junction left unmatched. This CDR3 comprises 14 residues. Germline assignment: CDR1 MNHNS and CDR2 SASEGT. The CDR3 is CATKKGLGTDTQYF. DNA of the CDR3: TGTGCCACAAAAAAGGGACTAGGGACAGATACGCAGTATTTT.

V gene TRBV4-2 combines with J gene TRBJ1-5; D is undetermined. Germline V CDR1 and CDR2: LGHNA, YNFKEQ. The CDR3 totals 15 residues. Trimming cost V 5 bases and J 1 base, with 12 bases left between them. The CDR3 loop reads CASSERADSNQPQHF. As DNA, the CDR3 is TGTGCCAGCAGCGAAAGAGCGGACAGCAATCAGCCCCAGCATTTT.

The genes are TRBV5-6 and TRBJ2-7; 7 bases agree with TRBD1. The CDR3 covers 15 residues. CDR1 and CDR2 from the germline V gene are SGHDT and YYEEEE. Trimming cost V 2 bases and J 4 bases; bases outside gene matches: 9. CDR3 bases: TGTGCCAGCAGCTTAGTTGACAGGGCGCCTTACGAGCAGTACTTC. This gives the protein CASSLVDRAPYEQYF.